A selection of T cell receptor beta chains follows, all from one sample in a study of brain metastases from non-small cell lung cancer. Repertoires were generated with immunoSEQ multiplex PCR, while TCRdb's copy carries only in-frame clones and drops some. Here the sample spans 1,400 or so clones, about 86% being singletons. The sample consisted of tumor-adjacent normal tissue. These receptors were taken from a donor over 35 with non-small cell lung cancer. Both conserved end residues are part of each CDR3. A D gene is named only where the DNA matches it firmly. For some rows the clone size is stated as once, few or many, or as a class when expanded; others skip it.

len: 15; j_gene: TRBJ2-3; abundance: .; v_gene: TRBV6-6; d_gene: .; CDR3aa: CASSEEGGANQPQYF; CDR3nt: TGTGCCAGCAGCGAAGAAGGAGGCGCCAATCAGCCCCAGTATTTT
len: 15; j_gene: TRBJ2-7; abundance: few; v_gene: TRBV10-2; d_gene: TRBD2; CDR3aa: CASSDALAGGPEQYF; CDR3nt: TGCGCCAGCAGTGATGCCCTAGCGGGAGGGCCCGAGCAGTACTTC
len: 17; j_gene: TRBJ2-1; abundance: few; v_gene: TRBV28; d_gene: .; CDR3aa: CASSQTTPGIYHNEQFF; CDR3nt: TGTGCCAGCAGCCAAACCACTCCCGGGATTTACCACAATGAGCAGTTCTTC
len: 15; j_gene: TRBJ1-2; abundance: .; v_gene: TRBV6-4; d_gene: .; CDR3aa: CASSDTPQALYGYTF; CDR3nt: TGTGCCAGCAGTGACACGCCGCAGGCGCTCTATGGCTACACCTTC
len: 11; j_gene: TRBJ2-2; abundance: .; v_gene: TRBV24-1; d_gene: .; CDR3aa: CATRGGRELFF; CDR3nt: TGTGCCACCAGAGGGGGTCGGGAGCTGTTTTTT
len: 16; j_gene: TRBJ2-1; abundance: once; v_gene: TRBV9; d_gene: TRBD2; CDR3aa: CASSVAPGRNSNEQFF; CDR3nt: TGTGCCAGCAGCGTAGCCCCCGGGAGGAACTCCAATGAGCAGTTCTTC
len: 16; j_gene: TRBJ2-1; abundance: .; v_gene: TRBV4-2; d_gene: .; CDR3aa: CASSPERAGHYNEQFF; CDR3nt: TGTGCCAGCAGCCCGGAGAGAGCGGGTCACTACAATGAGCAGTTCTTC
len: 14; j_gene: TRBJ2-4; abundance: .; v_gene: TRBV9; d_gene: .; CDR3aa: CASSEGPMKNIQYF; CDR3nt: TGTGCCAGCAGCGAGGGACCGATGAAAAACATTCAGTACTTC
len: 14; j_gene: TRBJ1-5; abundance: .; v_gene: TRBV10-3; d_gene: .; CDR3aa: CAISDGGGNQPQHF; CDR3nt: TGTGCCATCAGCGACGGGGGCGGCAATCAGCCCCAGCATTTT
len: 14; j_gene: TRBJ1-5; abundance: once; v_gene: TRBV6-1; d_gene: .; CDR3aa: CASSEGQSNQPQHF; CDR3nt: TGTGCCAGCAGTGAAGGACAGAGCAATCAGCCCCAGCATTTT
len: 16; j_gene: TRBJ2-7; abundance: .; v_gene: TRBV7-9; d_gene: .; CDR3aa: CASSLSGTESSYEQYF; CDR3nt: TGTGCCAGCAGCTTGAGCGGGACAGAGAGCTCCTACGAGCAGTACTTC